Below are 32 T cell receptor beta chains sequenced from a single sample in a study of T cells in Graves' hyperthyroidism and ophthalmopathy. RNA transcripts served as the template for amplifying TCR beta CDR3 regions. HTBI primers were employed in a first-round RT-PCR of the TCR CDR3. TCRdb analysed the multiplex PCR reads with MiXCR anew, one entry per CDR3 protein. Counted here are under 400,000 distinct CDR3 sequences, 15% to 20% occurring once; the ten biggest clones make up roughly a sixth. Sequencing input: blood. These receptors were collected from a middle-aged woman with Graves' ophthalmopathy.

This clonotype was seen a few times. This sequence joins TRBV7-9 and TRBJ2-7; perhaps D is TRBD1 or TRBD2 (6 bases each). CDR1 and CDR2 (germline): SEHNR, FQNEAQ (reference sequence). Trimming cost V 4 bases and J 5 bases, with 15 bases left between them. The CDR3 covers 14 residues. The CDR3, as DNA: TGTGCCAGCAGCTCGGGGGCCAGGGCCCACGAGCAGTACTTC. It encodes CASSSGARAHEQYF. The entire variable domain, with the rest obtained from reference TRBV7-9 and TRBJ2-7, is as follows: DTGVSQNPRHKITKRGQNVTFRCDPISEHNRLYWYRQTLGQGPEFLTYFQNEAQLEKSRLLSDRFSAERPKGSFSTLEIQRTEQGDSAMYLCASSSGARAHEQYFGPGTRLTVT.

In DNA, the CDR3 is TGCAGTGCTAGGGTCCAGTACTACGAGCAGTACTTC. Amino acids: CSARVQYYEQYF. V gene TRBV20-1 combines with J gene TRBJ2-7; D is unclear. Germline V gives CDR1 DFQATT, CDR2 SNEGSKA (reference sequence). Trimming removed 3 bases from V and 3 bases from J, with 9 bases in between. This CDR3 is 12 amino acids long.

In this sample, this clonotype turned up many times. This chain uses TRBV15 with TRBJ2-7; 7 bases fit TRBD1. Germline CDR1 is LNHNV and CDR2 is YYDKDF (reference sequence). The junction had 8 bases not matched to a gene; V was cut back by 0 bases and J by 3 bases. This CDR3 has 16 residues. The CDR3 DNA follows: TGTGCCACCAGCAGAGATTCGGAGGACAGGATCTACGAGCAGTACTTC. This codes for CATSRDSEDRIYEQYF. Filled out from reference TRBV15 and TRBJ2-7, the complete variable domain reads DAMVIQNPRYQVTQFGKPVTLSCSQTLNHNVMYWYQQKSSQAPKLLFHYYDKDFNNEADTPDNFQSRRPNTSFCFLDIRSPGLGDTAMYLCATSRDSEDRIYEQYFGPGTRLTVT.

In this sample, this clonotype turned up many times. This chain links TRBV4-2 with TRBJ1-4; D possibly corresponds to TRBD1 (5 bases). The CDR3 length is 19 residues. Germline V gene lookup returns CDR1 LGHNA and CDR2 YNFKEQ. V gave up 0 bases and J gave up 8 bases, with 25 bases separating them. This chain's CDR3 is CASSQDLPRRGTRFEKLFF. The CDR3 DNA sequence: TGTGCCAGCAGCCAAGACCTCCCTAGGAGGGGCACTAGATTCGAAAAACTGTTTTTT.

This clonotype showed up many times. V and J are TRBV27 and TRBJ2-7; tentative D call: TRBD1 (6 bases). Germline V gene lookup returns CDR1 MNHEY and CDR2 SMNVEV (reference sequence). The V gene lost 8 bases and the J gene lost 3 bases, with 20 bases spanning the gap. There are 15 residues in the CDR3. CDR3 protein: CASGGLDTDIYEQYF. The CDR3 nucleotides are TGTGCCAGCGGGGGCCTTGACACGGATATCTACGAGCAGTACTTC.

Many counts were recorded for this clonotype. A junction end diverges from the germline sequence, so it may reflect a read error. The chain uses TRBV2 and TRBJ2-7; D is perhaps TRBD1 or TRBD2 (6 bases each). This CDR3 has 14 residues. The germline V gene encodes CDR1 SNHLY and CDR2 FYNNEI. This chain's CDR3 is CASREGGRSYEQYF. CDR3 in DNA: TGTGCCAGCAGGGAAGGGGGGCGCTCCTACGAGCAGTACTTC.

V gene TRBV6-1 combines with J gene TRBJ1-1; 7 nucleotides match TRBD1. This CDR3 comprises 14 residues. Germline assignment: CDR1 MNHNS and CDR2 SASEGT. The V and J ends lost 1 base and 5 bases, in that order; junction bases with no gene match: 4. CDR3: CASSEEGARTEAFF. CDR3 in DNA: TGTGCCAGCAGTGAAGAGGGGGCTAGGACTGAAGCTTTCTTT.

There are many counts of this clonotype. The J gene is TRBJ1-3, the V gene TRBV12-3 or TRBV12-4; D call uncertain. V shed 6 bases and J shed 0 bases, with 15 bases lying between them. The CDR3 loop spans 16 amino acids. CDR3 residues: CASRAPGLRSGNTIYF. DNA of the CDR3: TGTGCCAGCAGAGCCCCGGGCTTACGCTCTGGAAACACCATATATTTT.

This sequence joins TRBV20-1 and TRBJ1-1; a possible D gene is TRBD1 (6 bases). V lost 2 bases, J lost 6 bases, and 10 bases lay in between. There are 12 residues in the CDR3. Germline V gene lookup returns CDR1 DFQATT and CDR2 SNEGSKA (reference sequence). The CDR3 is CSARWGQAEAFF. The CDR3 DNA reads TGCAGTGCTAGATGGGGGCAGGCTGAAGCTTTCTTT.

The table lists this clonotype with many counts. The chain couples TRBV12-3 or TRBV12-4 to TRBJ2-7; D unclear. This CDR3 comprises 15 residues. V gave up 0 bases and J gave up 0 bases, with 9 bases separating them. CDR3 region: CASSLARRSSYEQYF. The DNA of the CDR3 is TGTGCCAGCAGTTTAGCCCGAAGGAGCTCCTACGAGCAGTACTTC.

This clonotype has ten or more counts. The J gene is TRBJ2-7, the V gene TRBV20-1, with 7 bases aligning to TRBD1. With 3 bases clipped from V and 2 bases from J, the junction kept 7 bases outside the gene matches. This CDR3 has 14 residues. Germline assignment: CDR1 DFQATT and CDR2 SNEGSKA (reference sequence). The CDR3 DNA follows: TGCAGTGCTAGCCCTGACAGGGCCCCCTACGAGCAGTACTTC. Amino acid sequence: CSASPDRAPYEQYF.

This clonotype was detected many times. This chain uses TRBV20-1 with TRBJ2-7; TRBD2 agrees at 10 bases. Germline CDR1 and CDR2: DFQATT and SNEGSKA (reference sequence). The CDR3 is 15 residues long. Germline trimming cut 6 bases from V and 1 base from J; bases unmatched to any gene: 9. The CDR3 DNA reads TGCAGTGCGGAGTCACAGCGGGAGGGATCCTACGAGCAGTACTTC. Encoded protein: CSAESQREGSYEQYF.

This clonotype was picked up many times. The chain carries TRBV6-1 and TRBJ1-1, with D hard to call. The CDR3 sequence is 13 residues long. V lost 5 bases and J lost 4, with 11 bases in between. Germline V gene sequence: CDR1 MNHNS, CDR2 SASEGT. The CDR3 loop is CASSTGRGTEAFF. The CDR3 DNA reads TGTGCCAGCAGTACCGGACGGGGCACTGAAGCTTTCTTT.

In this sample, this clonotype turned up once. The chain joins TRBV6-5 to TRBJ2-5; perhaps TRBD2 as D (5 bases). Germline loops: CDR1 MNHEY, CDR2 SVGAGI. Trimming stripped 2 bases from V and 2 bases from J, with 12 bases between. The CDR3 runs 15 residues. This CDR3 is CASSYAQSGQETQYF. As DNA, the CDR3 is TGTGCCAGCAGTTACGCGCAGTCGGGGCAAGAGACCCAGTACTTC.

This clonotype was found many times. The CDR3 DNA is TGTGCCAGCAGCTTAGACTTCGGGTATGGCTACACCTTC. Its translation is CASSLDFGYGYTF. The rearrangement links TRBV7-2 to TRBJ1-2; D remains unclear. Between the trimmed V and J ends, which lost 1 base and 5 bases, there was a span of 8 bases. There are 13 residues in the CDR3. Germline assignment: CDR1 SGHTA and CDR2 FQGNSA.

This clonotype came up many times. Written as DNA, the CDR3 is TGTGCCAGCACCCAGATCGGGGGTCCCTACGAGCAGTACTTC. The encoded protein is CASTQIGGPYEQYF. The chain carries TRBV11-2 and TRBJ2-7, with D perhaps matching TRBD2 (6 bases). Trimming removed 7 bases at V and 2 bases at J, with 15 bases between. The CDR3 length is 14 residues. In germline, CDR1 is SGHAT, CDR2 FQNNGV.

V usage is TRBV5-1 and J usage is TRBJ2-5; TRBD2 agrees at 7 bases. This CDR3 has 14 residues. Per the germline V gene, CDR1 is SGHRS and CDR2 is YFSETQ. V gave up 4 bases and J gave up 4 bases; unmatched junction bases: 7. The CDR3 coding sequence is TGCGCCAGCAGCAAAAACTGGGGGGGAGAGACCCAGTACTTC. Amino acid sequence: CASSKNWGGETQYF.

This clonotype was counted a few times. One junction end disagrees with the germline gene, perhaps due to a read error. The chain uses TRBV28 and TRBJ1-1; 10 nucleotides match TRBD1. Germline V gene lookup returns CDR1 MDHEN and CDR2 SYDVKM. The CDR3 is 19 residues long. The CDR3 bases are TGTGCCAGCAGTTTTGCCGGGACAGGGGCATCGGTCATGAATACTGAAGCTTTCTTT. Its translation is CASSFAGTGASVMNTEAFF.

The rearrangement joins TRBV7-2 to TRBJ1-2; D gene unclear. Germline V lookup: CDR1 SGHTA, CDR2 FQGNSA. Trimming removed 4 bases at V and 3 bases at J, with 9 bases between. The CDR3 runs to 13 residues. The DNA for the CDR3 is TGTGCCAGCAGCTCTAGTGGGTACTATGGCTACACCTTC. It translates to CASSSSGYYGYTF.

CDR3 region: CRAGTSGTEQYF. DNA for the CDR3: TGCAGGGCCGGGACTAGCGGGACCGAGCAGTACTTC. The chain recombines TRBV20-1 with TRBJ2-7; 13 nucleotides align to TRBD2. The CDR3 length is 12 residues. Germline V gives CDR1 DFQATT, CDR2 SNEGSKA (reference sequence).

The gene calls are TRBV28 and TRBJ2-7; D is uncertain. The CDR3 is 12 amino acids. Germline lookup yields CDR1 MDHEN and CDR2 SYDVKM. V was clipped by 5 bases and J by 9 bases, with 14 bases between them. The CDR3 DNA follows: TGTGCCAGCAGTCGCGAAGGTCTTGGGCAGTACTTC. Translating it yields CASSREGLGQYF.

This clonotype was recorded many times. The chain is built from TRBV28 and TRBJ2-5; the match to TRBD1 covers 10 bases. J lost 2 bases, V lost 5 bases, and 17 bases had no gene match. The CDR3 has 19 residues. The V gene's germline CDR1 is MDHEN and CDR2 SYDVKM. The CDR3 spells CASSPRYLRDRGLQETQYF. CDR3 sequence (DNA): TGTGCCAGCAGTCCCCGATACCTCCGGGACAGGGGCCTTCAAGAGACCCAGTACTTC.

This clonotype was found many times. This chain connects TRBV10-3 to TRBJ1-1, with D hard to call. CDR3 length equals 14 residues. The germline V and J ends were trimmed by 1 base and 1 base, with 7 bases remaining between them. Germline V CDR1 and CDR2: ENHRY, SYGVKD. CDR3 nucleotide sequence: TGTGCCATCAGTGAGTATTTGGAGAACACTGAAGCTTTCTTT. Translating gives CAISEYLENTEAFF.

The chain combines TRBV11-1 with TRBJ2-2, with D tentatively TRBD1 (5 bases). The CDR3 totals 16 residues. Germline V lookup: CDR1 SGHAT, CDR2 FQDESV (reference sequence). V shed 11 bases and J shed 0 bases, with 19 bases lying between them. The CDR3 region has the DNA TGTGCCGGGATGGGGCAAGGACCCGCGAACACCGGGGAGCTGTTTTTT. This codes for CAGMGQGPANTGELFF.

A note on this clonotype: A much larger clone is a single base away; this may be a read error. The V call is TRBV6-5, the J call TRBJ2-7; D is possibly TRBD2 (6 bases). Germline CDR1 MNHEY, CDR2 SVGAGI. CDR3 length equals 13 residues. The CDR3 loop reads CASSYMEGSEQCF. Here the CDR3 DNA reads TGTGCCAGCAGTTACATGGAGGGCTCCGAGCAGTGCTTC.

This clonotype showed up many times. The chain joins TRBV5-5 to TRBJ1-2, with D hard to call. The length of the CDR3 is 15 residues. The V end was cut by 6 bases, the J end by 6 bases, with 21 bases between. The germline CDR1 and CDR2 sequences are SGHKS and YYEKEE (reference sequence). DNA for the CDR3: TGTGCCAGCACCCTGCTTCGGCTGGGAAAGGATGGCTACACCTTC. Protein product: CASTLLRLGKDGYTF.

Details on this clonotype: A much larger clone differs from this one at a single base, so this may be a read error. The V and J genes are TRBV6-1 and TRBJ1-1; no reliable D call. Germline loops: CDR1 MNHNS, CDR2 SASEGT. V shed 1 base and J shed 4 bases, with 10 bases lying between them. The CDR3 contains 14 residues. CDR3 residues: CASSEVKCLTEAFF. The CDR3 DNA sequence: TGTGCCAGCAGTGAAGTGAAGTGCCTCACTGAAGCTTTCTTT.

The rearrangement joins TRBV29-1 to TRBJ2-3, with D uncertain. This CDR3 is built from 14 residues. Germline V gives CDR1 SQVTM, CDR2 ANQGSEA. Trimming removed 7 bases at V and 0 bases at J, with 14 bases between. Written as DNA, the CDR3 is TGCAGCGCCCCAATCCCGGGTAGCACAGATACGCAGTATTTT. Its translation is CSAPIPGSTDTQYF.

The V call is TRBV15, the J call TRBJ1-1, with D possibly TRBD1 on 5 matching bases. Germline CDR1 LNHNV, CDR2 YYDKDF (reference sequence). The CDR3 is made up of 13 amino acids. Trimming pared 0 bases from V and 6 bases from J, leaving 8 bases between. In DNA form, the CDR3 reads TGTGCCACCAGCAGAGATCGACAGTCTGAAGCTTTCTTT. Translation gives CATSRDRQSEAFF.

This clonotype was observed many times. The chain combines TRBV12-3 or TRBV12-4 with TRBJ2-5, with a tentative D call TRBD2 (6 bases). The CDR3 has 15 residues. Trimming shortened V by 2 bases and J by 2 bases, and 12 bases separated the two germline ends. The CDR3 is CASSLYRRGQETQYF. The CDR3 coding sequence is TGTGCCAGCAGTTTATACAGGAGGGGACAAGAGACCCAGTACTTC.

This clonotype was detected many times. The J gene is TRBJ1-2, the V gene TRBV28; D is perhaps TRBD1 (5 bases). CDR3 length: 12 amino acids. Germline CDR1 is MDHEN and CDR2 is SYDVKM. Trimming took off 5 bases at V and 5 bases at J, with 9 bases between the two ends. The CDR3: CASSTGGYGYTF. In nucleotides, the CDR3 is TGTGCCAGCAGTACGGGGGGTTATGGCTACACCTTC.

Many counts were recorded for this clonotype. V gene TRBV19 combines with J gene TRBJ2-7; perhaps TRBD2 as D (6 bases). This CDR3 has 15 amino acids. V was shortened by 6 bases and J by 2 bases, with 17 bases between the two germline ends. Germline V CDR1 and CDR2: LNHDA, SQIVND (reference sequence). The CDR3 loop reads CASSSFGRDPYEQYF. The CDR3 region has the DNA TGTGCCAGTAGCTCGTTCGGGCGGGATCCCTACGAGCAGTACTTC.